What follows are 22 T cell receptor beta chains derived from one specimen sequenced in a study of PD-1 blockade in classical Hodgkin lymphoma. The time point: cycle 4 day 1 (C4D1), after 5 to 7 weeks of nivolumab. Each patient experienced a relapse that followed autologous stem cell transplantation, and brentuximab vedotin exposure varied. TCRdb's table, derived via immunoSEQ multiplex PCR, lists solely in-frame clones and lacks some. In the table there are approximately 61,000 clones, nearly 90% of which are singletons. The sample here was peripheral blood mononuclear cells (PBMCs), taken before the fourth cycle of nivolumab. The source of these receptors is a human donor with classical Hodgkin lymphoma.

V gene TRBV6-5 combines with J gene TRBJ2-7; D may correspond to TRBD1 or TRBD2 (6 bases each). Germline V gene sequence: CDR1 MNHEY, CDR2 SVGAGI. This CDR3 is 13 amino acids long. V lost 7 bases, J lost 6 bases, and 16 bases lay in between. The CDR3 loop is CASKEGGTLEQYF. CDR3 coding DNA: TGTGCCAGCAAAGAAGGGGGGACTCTCGAGCAGTACTTC.

This chain links TRBV7-6 with TRBJ2-1; no clear D gene. The V gene's germline CDR1 is SGHVS and CDR2 FNYEAQ. The CDR3 is made up of 12 amino acids. The V and J ends lost 2 bases and 4 bases respectively, with 3 bases between them. CDR3 sequence reads: CASSLNYNEQFF. For the CDR3, the DNA is TGTGCCAGCAGCTTAAATTACAATGAGCAGTTCTTC.

This chain links TRBV11-2 with TRBJ2-1; 11 bases fit TRBD1. Trimming took 5 bases from V and 5 from J; bases not matched to a gene: 8. This CDR3 region has 16 residues. Germline V gene lookup returns CDR1 SGHAT and CDR2 FQNNGV. The CDR3 coding sequence is TGTGCCAGCAGCCCCGGGACAGGGGGTTCCCACAATGAGCAGTTCTTC. Translated: CASSPGTGGSHNEQFF.

This chain connects TRBV6-4 to TRBJ2-2; the match to TRBD2 covers 8 bases. Unmatched junction bases numbered 9, after V lost 3 bases and J lost 12 bases. Germline V gives CDR1 MRHNA, CDR2 SNTAGT. CDR3 size: 14 residues. CDR3 nucleotides: TGTGCCAGCAGTGAAAGCGGGGGTCAGGGGCAGCTGTTTTTT. This translates into CASSESGGQGQLFF.

This sequence joins TRBV5-1 and TRBJ2-5; 9 bases line up with TRBD2. Per germline, CDR1 SGHRS and CDR2 YFSETQ. The CDR3 runs to 16 residues. The J segment lost 1 base and the V segment lost 1 base, leaving 5 bases of the junction unmatched. Here the CDR3 reads CASSLIGRGGQETQYF. The CDR3 DNA sequence: TGCGCCAGCAGCTTGATCGGGCGGGGGGGCCAAGAGACCCAGTACTTC.

V and J are TRBV5-6 and TRBJ2-7; 9 bases agree with TRBD1. Per the germline V gene, CDR1 is SGHDT and CDR2 is YYEEEE. The CDR3 runs to 13 residues. With V trimmed by 3 bases and J by 4 bases, 2 bases remained unmatched. The CDR3 loop reads CASSWGQGYEQYF. The CDR3 nucleotides read TGTGCCAGCAGCTGGGGACAGGGTTACGAGCAGTACTTC. The full variable domain, in which reference TRBV5-6 and TRBJ2-7 provide the parts outside the CDR3, is DAGVTQSPTHLIKTRGQQVTLRCSPKSGHDTVSWYQQALGQGPQFIFQYYEEEERQRGNFPDRFSGHQFPNYSSELNVNALLLGDSALYLCASSWGQGYEQYFGPGTRLTVT.

In its sample, this clone was seen a few times. This chain joins TRBV7-9 and TRBJ1-2; no definite D call. V lost 5 bases and J lost 6, with 10 bases in between. Germline CDR1 and CDR2: SEHNR and FQNEAQ (reference sequence). The CDR3 length is 12 residues. CDR3 DNA: TGTGCCAGCAGCCCTCAAGGGAATGGCTACACCTTC. Protein: CASSPQGNGYTF.

The chain couples TRBV9 to TRBJ2-1, with unresolved D. The CDR3 covers 15 residues. Germline V gene data show CDR1 as SGDLS and CDR2 as YYNGEE. V lost 0 bases and J 6 bases, leaving 13 bases between the germline ends. CDR3 protein: CASSVAAGSINEQFF. In nucleotides, the CDR3 is TGTGCCAGCAGCGTAGCGGCAGGCTCGATCAATGAGCAGTTCTTC.

This clone was counted only a few times. This chain connects TRBV10-3 to TRBJ1-6; D gene uncertain. Deletions cut 4 bases from V and 10 bases from J, with 17 bases between. Germline V CDR1 and CDR2: ENHRY, SYGVKD. The CDR3 totals 15 residues. DNA of the CDR3: TGTGCCATCAGTGGGGGTAACCACCAAGCATCACCCCTCCACTTT. It is translated as CAISGGNHQASPLHF.

This sequence joins TRBV2 and TRBJ2-1; unclear D gene. V lost 1 base, J lost 9 bases, and 7 bases lay in between. Germline assignment: CDR1 SNHLY and CDR2 FYNNEI. The CDR3 consists of 12 residues. CDR3 loop: CASSEDRTEQFF. The CDR3 DNA reads TGTGCCAGCAGTGAAGACCGGACTGAGCAGTTCTTC. Filled out from reference TRBV2 and TRBJ2-1, the complete variable domain reads EPEVTQTPSHQVTQMGQEVILRCVPISNHLYFYWYRQILGQKVEFLVSFYNNEISEKSEIFDDQFSVERPDGSNFTLKIRSTKLEDSAMYFCASSEDRTEQFFGPGTRLTVL.

This sequence joins TRBV15 and TRBJ2-5; D ambiguous. Trimming left V 1 base short and J 5 bases short, with 5 bases between. The CDR3 consists of 12 residues. Germline V gene data show CDR1 as LNHNV and CDR2 as YYDKDF (reference sequence). CDR3 amino acids: CATSRVRETQYF. CDR3 DNA sequence: TGTGCCACCAGCAGAGTTCGGGAGACCCAGTACTTC.

The chain uses TRBV5-1 and TRBJ2-5; D assignment may be TRBD1 or TRBD2 (5 bases each). The J call could be wrong; TRBJ2-7 is a better fit for the DNA end. CDR3 length: 13 residues. Germline V gives CDR1 SGHRS, CDR2 YFSETQ. CDR3 sequence: CASSTRGIYEQYF. CDR3 sequence (DNA): TGCGCCAGCAGCACTAGGGGTATCTACGAGCAGTACTTC.

Only one count was recorded for this clone. The gene calls are TRBV21-1 and TRBJ2-7; the table's D call, TRBD1, was not checked against the DNA. TRBV21-1 is marked as a pseudogene. The CDR3 extends over 15 amino acids. Here the CDR3 reads CASSKGTGDSYEQYF. CDR3 nucleotides: TGTGCCAGCAGCAAAGGGACAGGTGATTCCTACGAGCAGTACTTC.

The genes are TRBV27 and TRBJ1-1; D gene unclear. The CDR3 extends over 14 amino acids. CDR1 and CDR2 from the germline V gene are MNHEY and SMNVEV (reference sequence). Trimming shortened V by 2 bases and J by 9 bases, and 16 bases separated the two germline ends. The CDR3 DNA follows: TGTGCCAGCAGTTTACTACGGCAGGCCCCCCAAGCTTTCTTT. It yields the protein CASSLLRQAPQAFF.

The genes are TRBV11-2 and TRBJ2-1, with D unresolved. Trimming removed 6 bases at V and 8 bases at J, with 20 bases between. The CDR3 extends over 15 amino acids. Germline V gene sequence: CDR1 SGHAT, CDR2 FQNNGV. CDR3 sequence (DNA): TGTGCCAGCAGTCAAGGCGTCAGCGCCCAGGATGAGCAGTTCTTC. Its translation is CASSQGVSAQDEQFF.

The chain links TRBV11-2 to TRBJ2-3; 9 bases align to TRBD1. The V gene end was trimmed by 5 bases and the J gene end by 6 bases; junction bases not matched to a gene: 6. Per germline, CDR1 SGHAT and CDR2 FQNNGV. The CDR3 spans 14 residues. The CDR3, as DNA: TGTGCCAGCAGCCTACAGGGGGCATGGGATACGCAGTATTTT. Translating gives CASSLQGAWDTQYF.

The gene calls are TRBV28 and TRBJ1-4; 7 bases are a match to TRBD1. Trimming cost V 5 bases and J 5 bases; bases outside gene matches: 5. CDR3 length: 14 amino acids. CDR1 is MDHEN, CDR2 SYDVKM, per germline. The CDR3 spells CASSLQGNNEKLFF. The CDR3, as DNA: TGTGCCAGCAGTCTACAGGGGAACAATGAAAAACTGTTTTTT.

This chain uses TRBV5-4 with TRBJ1-1; D is undetermined. From germline, CDR1 is SGHNT and CDR2 YYREEE (reference sequence). The germline V and J ends were trimmed by 0 bases and 4 bases, with 16 bases remaining between them. The CDR3 has 16 amino acids. In DNA form, the CDR3 reads TGTGCCAGCAGCTTGGTATCCGGGCATAGCGGCACTGAAGCTTTCTTT. Amino acid sequence: CASSLVSGHSGTEAFF.

The V gene is TRBV7-8, the J gene TRBJ1-1; D not certain. The V gene lost 5 bases and the J gene lost 0 bases, with 19 bases spanning the gap. The CDR3 consists of 17 residues. Germline V gives CDR1 SGHVS, CDR2 FQNEAQ. In DNA form, the CDR3 reads TGTGCCAGCAGCCCATCGGATAATTTGAGGATGAACACTGAAGCTTTCTTT. Translated: CASSPSDNLRMNTEAFF.

This clone appeared a few times. The chain has TRBV19 and TRBJ2-1, with 14 bases identical to TRBD2. From germline, CDR1 is LNHDA and CDR2 SQIVND (reference sequence). Trimming at V came to 4 bases and at J to 4 bases, leaving 0 bases not matched to a gene. CDR3 size: 15 residues. The CDR3 DNA reads TGTGCCAGTAGTAGGACTAGCGGGGGGTACAATGAGCAGTTCTTC. Amino acid sequence: CASSRTSGGYNEQFF.

V and J are TRBV2 and TRBJ1-2, with D perhaps matching TRBD1 (6 bases). Trimming stripped 8 bases from V and 1 base from J, with 17 bases between. This CDR3 region has 15 residues. Germline V lookup: CDR1 SNHLY, CDR2 FYNNEI. This CDR3 is CASGGTGSGNYGYTF. The CDR3 DNA reads as TGTGCCAGCGGGGGTACAGGGTCGGGTAACTATGGCTACACCTTC. Drawing the rest from reference TRBV2 and TRBJ1-2, the complete variable domain is EPEVTQTPSHQVTQMGQEVILRCVPISNHLYFYWYRQILGQKVEFLVSFYNNEISEKSEIFDDQFSVERPDGSNFTLKIRSTKLEDSAMYFCASGGTGSGNYGYTFGSGTRLTVV.

The rearrangement uses TRBV29-1 and TRBJ1-1; weak D call: TRBD1 (6 bases). The germline CDR1 and CDR2 sequences are SQVTM and ANQGSEA. The CDR3 sequence is 13 residues long. The germline V and J ends were trimmed by 6 bases and 5 bases, with 16 bases remaining between them. CDR3 in DNA: TGCAGCGTGGAGAGGGGGGGTGAGACTGAAGCTTTCTTT. Its protein is CSVERGGETEAFF.